This TCR beta chain was identified in a study of Tregs in tolerant kidney transplant recipients. Study-wide points: Activated donor B cell expansion appeared to reveal the most relevant donor-specific TCRbeta repertoire. Nucleotide sequences could not be compared across some patients' samples due to primer changes.

A remark on this clone: Its antigen is currently unknown.

CD4+CD25+CD127- Tregs, CD4+CD25- non-Tregs, CD4 and CD8 cells were sorted. Germline values: CDR1 MNHEY, CDR2 SMNVEV (reference sequence). Trimming cost V 9 bases and J 0 bases, with 16 bases left between them. The CDR3 has 15 amino acids. Generated by immunoSEQ multiplex PCR, the TCRdb table keeps only in-frame clones and is missing some. The sample has 100,000 to 130,000 clones; around 90% are singletons. The chain is built from TRBV27 and TRBJ2-3, with D unclear. The sequenced sample was CD4+ T cells from blood, obtained before the transplant. The clonotype was recovered from a human donor who received a combined kidney and bone marrow transplant. CDR3 region: CASSKSETSTDTQYF. CDR3 coding DNA: TGTGCCAGTTCTAAGTCTGAGACTAGCACAGATACGCAGTATTTT.